Listed below are T cell receptor beta chains from one sample, sequenced in a study of CD8+ T cells in alopecia areata. Clones were sequenced by immunoSEQ multiplex PCR, and TCRdb holds only the in-frame ones, with some missing. The sample carries some 170,000 clones, roughly 60% recorded once. The material was CD4+ T cells sorted from blood, obtained at week 0. These receptors were taken from a human donor with alopecia areata. Each CDR3 is given with its conserved first and last residue. A D gene is named only where the DNA matches it firmly. A row's size may be missing; if present it is once, few, many or a size class.

>few|TRBJ1-1|-|TRBV29-1
TGCAGCGTTGAAACCAGACAGAGTACTGAAGCTTTCTTT
CSVETRQSTEAFF
>-|TRBJ1-1|TRBD1|TRBV6-5
TGTGCCAGCAGTCAAGAGACAGGGGGATGGACTGAAGCTTTCTTT
CASSQETGGWTEAFF
>-|TRBJ1-1|TRBD1|TRBV29-1
TGCAGCGTTATAGGGGGCTGGGTAGCTTTCTTT
CSVIGGWVAFF
>few|TRBJ1-6|-|TRBV29-1
TGCAGCGTTGAAGATACGGGGAGAACCCTCCACTTT
CSVEDTGRTLHF
>-|TRBJ1-2|-|TRBV29-1
TGCAGCGTGGAAGGGGGCTATGGCTACACCTTC
CSVEGGYGYTF
>-|TRBJ2-7|TRBD2|TRBV7-2
TGTGCCAGCAGTAGACTAGCGGGGCCCTACGAGCAGTACTTC
CASSRLAGPYEQYF
>-|TRBJ2-5|-|TRBV29-1
TGCAGCGGTGGGGTGCGAGAGACCCAGTACTTC
CSGGVRETQYF
>-|TRBJ1-1|TRBD1|TRBV30
TGTGCCTCCCACAGGACAGGGGACACTGAAGCTTTCTTT
CASHRTGDTEAFF
>once|TRBJ2-7|TRBD1|TRBV30
TGTGCCTGGACCCCCCGGGACAGGGGCTACGAGCAGTACTTC
CAWTPRDRGYEQYF
>-|TRBJ1-4|TRBD1|TRBV29-1
TGCAGCGTCCGGGGGACAGGGGGCGAAAAACTGTTTTTT
CSVRGTGGEKLFF
>-|TRBJ1-1|-|TRBV7-9
TGTGCCAGCCTCCGGGGGGTGAACACTGAAGCTTTCTTT
CASLRGVNTEAFF
>-|TRBJ1-5|-|TRBV29-1
TGCAGCGTTAGGGGAATCGGAGATCAGCCCCAGCATTTT
CSVRGIGDQPQHF
>-|TRBJ2-7|TRBD1|TRBV29-1
TGCAGCGTAGGGACAGACCAATACGAGCAGTACTTC
CSVGTDQYEQYF
>-|TRBJ2-2|-|TRBV29-1
TGCAGCGTTGCCGGTGGCAGCACCGGGGAGCTGTTTTTT
CSVAGGSTGELFF
>-|TRBJ1-5|TRBD1|TRBV2
TGTGCCAGCAGTTCTGGACAGGGAAGTCAGCCCCAGCATTTT
CASSSGQGSQPQHF
>-|TRBJ2-3|TRBD2|TRBV4-3
TGCGCCAGCAGCGAGACGGGGGGGGCAGATACGCAGTATTTT
CASSETGGADTQYF
>-|TRBJ1-2|-|TRBV25-1
TGTGCCAGCAGTGACAGGGTGGGCTATGGCTACACCTTC
CASSDRVGYGYTF
>few|TRBJ2-5|TRBD1|TRBV7-2
TGTGCCAGCAGCTTAGCAGGACAGGCTTGGGAGACCCAGTACTTC
CASSLAGQAWETQYF